The source of this T cell receptor beta chain is a study of cytomegalovirus exposure and HLA in healthy donors. V gave up 3 bases and J gave up 4 bases, with 14 bases separating them. The CDR3 loop spans 14 amino acids. Germline CDR1 SGHDT, CDR2 YYEEEE. Each donor was nominally healthy when sampled (though unrecorded immune exposures were likely). PCR amplification relied on 60 Vbeta primers (plus 13 Jbeta primers). The method was immunoSEQ multiplex PCR; TCRdb's version includes in-frame clones alone and lacks a portion of them. The sample yields tens of thousands of clones, roughly 77% seen once. This clone was found a few times. The antigen is not known. The study, taken as a whole, reports: Later, an analysis showed that TCR beta chains associated with HLA were more clonally expanded than others that were equally common. Cytomegalovirus association was assigned to about 150 TCR beta chains. Indistinguishability led to the exclusion of some V segments, TRBV6-2 and TRBV6-3 included.

This sequence was found in a man aged 55 to 70 in good health and CMV-seronegative. V usage is TRBV5-6 and J usage is TRBJ2-7, with a possible D match to TRBD2 (6 bases). The sequenced material came from PBMCs. CDR3 in amino acids: CASSSGMGGYEQYF. CDR3 bases: TGTGCCAGCAGCTCCGGGATGGGGGGATACGAGCAGTACTTC.